This TCR beta chain was sequenced in a study of T cells in Graves' hyperthyroidism and ophthalmopathy. At the level of the study: Peripheral blood specimens were obtained at initial diagnosis, prior to any treatment.

Researchers amplified the TCR beta CDR3 regions from RNA transcripts. TCR CDR3 regions were first amplified by RT-PCR with HTBI primers. TCRdb re-called the multiplex PCR reads through MiXCR, storing one row per CDR3 protein. The sample includes about 640,000 distinct CDR3 sequences, more than 12% of them seen just once. Diagnosis relied on clinical symptoms, serum thyroxine and TRAb, thyroid ultrasound and orbital computed tomography. General study results and limits: Among clonotypes expanded in thyroid above 0.001, most were also found in blood. A model using 13 V-J features told ophthalmopathy apart from stable hyperthyroidism.

From germline, CDR1 is SGHTS and CDR2 YDEGEE. The CDR3 has 16 residues. The ends lost 4 bases at V and 3 bases at J; junction bases unmatched: 5. This clonotype was seen a few times. What it recognizes is unknown. This chain uses TRBV5-8 with TRBJ2-5, with TRBD2 matching over 14 bases. The TCR was taken from a woman in her 50s with Graves' ophthalmopathy. Sequences were obtained from blood. The CDR3 region is CASSRGLAGVEETQYF. DNA of the CDR3: TGTGCCAGCAGCCGGGGACTAGCGGGAGTTGAAGAGACCCAGTACTTC. Based on the CDR3 plus reference TRBV5-8 and TRBJ2-5, the full variable domain is EAGVTQSPTHLIKTRGQQATLRCSPISGHTSVYWYQQALGLGLQFLLWYDEGEERNRGNFPPRFSGRQFPNYSSELNVNALELEDSALYLCASSRGLAGVEETQYFGPGTRLLVL.